A single sample is the source of the 7 T cell receptor beta chains below, sequenced in a study of T cells in Graves' hyperthyroidism and ophthalmopathy. Amplified TCR beta CDR3 regions derived from RNA transcripts. The TCR CDR3 was amplified in a first-round RT-PCR using the HTBI primer set. TCRdb re-called the multiplex PCR reads through MiXCR, storing one row per CDR3 protein. The profile covers approximately 700,000 distinct CDR3 sequences, with just under 45% appearing a single time and less than 9% taken by the ten largest. Specimen: peripheral blood or thyroid tissue (not recorded which). The receptors originated from an adult man with Graves' disease, either hyperthyroidism or ophthalmopathy (not recorded which).

J is TRBJ1-2 and V is TRBV7-9, with TRBD1 identical over 8 bases. The junction had 5 bases not matched to a gene; V was cut back by 1 base and J by 4 bases. Per the germline V gene, CDR1 is SEHNR and CDR2 is FQNEAQ (reference sequence). The CDR3 covers 15 residues. This CDR3 reads CASSLVGQESYGYTF. The CDR3 DNA is TGTGCCAGCAGCTTAGTGGGACAGGAAAGCTATGGCTACACCTTC.

CDR3 protein: CASSFPTRDRSYGYTF. The CDR3 bases are TGTGCCAGCAGCTTCCCGACCCGGGACAGATCCTATGGCTACACCTTC. V and J are TRBV7-2 and TRBJ1-2; 7 bases line up with TRBD1. In germline, CDR1 is SGHTA, CDR2 FQGNSA. J lost 4 bases, V lost 3 bases, and 11 bases had no gene match. The CDR3 length is 16 residues.

The chain recombines TRBV20-1 with TRBJ1-2; a possible D gene is TRBD1 (5 bases). This CDR3 has 13 amino acids. With 6 bases removed from V and 5 bases from J, the gap between germline ends came to 16 bases. Per germline, CDR1 DFQATT and CDR2 SNEGSKA (reference sequence). The CDR3 region has the DNA TGCAGTGCCCTCCGGGGGGAGCAATATGGCTACACCTTC. Its protein is CSALRGEQYGYTF.

This chain links TRBV20-1 with TRBJ1-5; D remains ambiguous. The CDR3 consists of 14 residues. Germline loops: CDR1 DFQATT, CDR2 SNEGSKA (reference sequence). V lost 3 bases and J lost 5, with 14 bases in between. CDR3 nucleotide sequence: TGCAGTGCTAGGGGTCCCCAGCCGTATCAGCCCCAGCATTTT. It encodes CSARGPQPYQPQHF.

The rearrangement uses TRBV10-3 and TRBJ2-7; 13 bases are shared with TRBD2. The CDR3 spans 19 residues. CDR1 and CDR2 from the germline V gene are ENHRY and SYGVKD. Trimming cost V 3 bases and J 1 base; bases outside gene matches: 12. The CDR3 spells CAISDTAGLAGERSYEQYF. The DNA for the CDR3 is TGTGCCATCAGTGACACGGCAGGACTAGCGGGAGAACGATCCTACGAGCAGTACTTC.

This chain joins TRBV2 and TRBJ1-2; TRBD1 might be the D (6 bases). This CDR3 spans 15 amino acids. V shed 4 bases and J shed 0 bases, with 12 bases lying between them. CDR1 SNHLY and CDR2 FYNNEI come from the germline V gene. The CDR3 loop reads CASSVGGDSNYGYTF. Here the CDR3 DNA reads TGTGCCAGCAGTGTGGGGGGCGACTCTAACTATGGCTACACCTTC.

Notes on this clonotype: At one boundary the junction diverges from the germline segment, which might be a read error. This rearrangement joins TRBV2 to TRBJ1-1, with a possible D match to TRBD1 (6 bases). Germline CDR1 SNHLY, CDR2 FYNNEI. The CDR3 sequence is 14 residues long. The CDR3 region has the DNA TGTGCCAGTAGTGAAAGGGGGTTCAACACTGAAGCTTTCTTT. Protein: CASSERGFNTEAFF. The variable domain in full, completed from reference TRBV2 and TRBJ1-1, reads EPEVTQTPSHQVTQMGQEVILRCVPISNHLYFYWYRQILGQKVEFLVSFYNNEISEKSEIFDDQFSVERPDGSNFTLKIRSTKLEDSAMYFCASSERGFNTEAFFGQGTRLTVV.